A single sample gave rise to the 29 T cell receptor beta chains below, sequenced in a study of blood T cells in healthy people across ages. Through a sample-barcoded 5' primer and a J-beta primer mix, a second PCR was run for roughly 7 to 11 cycles. MiXCR, applied by TCRdb to the 5' RACE reads, yields one record per CDR3 protein. The top ten hold over 2% of the sample, which has about 1.8 million distinct CDR3 sequences, around half seen once. The sample comprised blood. The source of these receptors is a middle-aged woman in good health.

Only a few counts were recorded for this clonotype. This chain connects TRBV6-1 to TRBJ2-3, with D perhaps given as TRBD1 or TRBD2 (6 bases each). Trimming shortened V by 7 bases and J by 2 bases, and 13 bases separated the two germline ends. The CDR3 contains 14 residues. Germline V gene lookup returns CDR1 MNHNS and CDR2 SASEGT. The CDR3 coding sequence is TGTGCCAGCACCCGGGGGACATACACAGATACGCAGTATTTT. This gives the protein CASTRGTYTDTQYF.

This clonotype was detected only a few times. The chain couples TRBV5-5 to TRBJ2-4, with D possibly TRBD1 on 6 matching bases. The germline V gene encodes CDR1 SGHKS and CDR2 YYEKEE (reference sequence). The CDR3 spans 17 residues. Trimming stripped 3 bases from V and 5 bases from J, with 21 bases between. The chain's CDR3 is CASSSLQFSGQQNIQYF. The CDR3, as DNA: TGTGCCAGCAGCTCCCTTCAATTTTCTGGACAGCAAAACATTCAGTACTTC.

With regard to this clonotype: The junction differs from germline at one of its ends, possibly a read error. The J gene is TRBJ2-1, the V gene TRBV6-2 or TRBV6-3; no clear D. The CDR3 is 16 amino acids. Germline assignment: CDR1 MNHEY and CDR2 SVGEGT. The CDR3 loop is CGSSSYQPTAVNEQFF. Written as DNA, the CDR3 is TGTGGCAGCAGTTCCTACCAACCGACGGCGGTCAATGAGCAGTTCTTC.

This clonotype has only a few counts. The gene calls are TRBV7-2 and TRBJ2-1; TRBD1 matches 8 bases. V lost 11 bases to trimming and J lost 8 bases; unmatched junction nucleotides: 14. This CDR3 has 14 residues. Per the germline V gene, CDR1 is SGHTA and CDR2 is FQGNSA. DNA of the CDR3: TGTGCCGGGGCAGGGGGCTTTTTCTTGGATGAGCAGTTCTTC. Translated: CAGAGGFFLDEQFF.

The chain recombines TRBV12-3 or TRBV12-4 with TRBJ2-1; D could derive from TRBD1 or TRBD2 (5 bases each). V was clipped by 6 bases and J by 1 base, with 13 bases between them. The CDR3 has 15 residues. Here the CDR3 reads CASRAFGGSYNEQFF. DNA for the CDR3: TGTGCCAGCAGGGCTTTTGGGGGATCCTACAATGAGCAGTTCTTC.

With respect to this clonotype: At one end, the junction sequence differs from germline, possibly due to a read error. The chain couples TRBV27 to TRBJ2-1, with a weak D call TRBD2 (6 bases). Germline values: CDR1 MNHEY, CDR2 SMNVEV (reference sequence). The CDR3 is 15 amino acids. CDR3 bases: TGTGCCAGCAGTCCCCGGGACTTGGTCTACAATAAGCAGTTCTTC. It specifies CASSPRDLVYNKQFF.

The sample holds a few counts of this clonotype. The chain uses TRBV6-1 and TRBJ2-5; 13 nucleotides align to TRBD2. The CDR3 is 17 amino acids. V lost 7 bases and J lost 1; bases outside the gene matches: 9. Germline CDR1 is MNHNS and CDR2 is SASEGT. CDR3 DNA: TGTGCCAGCACCTTTACTAGCGGGGGGGCAGTCCAAGAGACCCAGTACTTC. Amino acid sequence: CASTFTSGGAVQETQYF.

V is TRBV6-5 and J is TRBJ2-3; D gene ambiguous. V gave up 3 bases and J gave up 0 bases, with 10 bases separating them. The germline gives CDR1 MNHEY, CDR2 SVGAGI. The CDR3 is made up of 15 amino acids. This CDR3 reads CASSYRAASTDTQYF. DNA for the CDR3: TGTGCCAGCAGTTATAGGGCAGCTAGCACAGATACGCAGTATTTT.

The chain employs TRBV7-9 and TRBJ2-5; possibly TRBD2 for D (5 bases). The J call may not be correct, given that the DNA end is closer to TRBJ2-7. The CDR3 runs to 15 residues. Germline loops: CDR1 SEHNR, CDR2 FQNEAQ (reference sequence). CDR3 protein: CASSRGQPAVYEQYF. CDR3 coding DNA: TGTGCCAGCAGCCGGGGTCAGCCTGCTGTCTACGAGCAGTACTTC.

As to this clonotype: At one of its ends the junction is not consistent with the germline gene, which may arise from a read error. The V gene is TRBV7-7, the J gene TRBJ2-5; D gene unclear. CDR1 is SSHAT, CDR2 FNYEAQ, per germline (reference sequence). The CDR3 loop spans 13 amino acids. CDR3 sequence (DNA): TGTGCTAGCAGTCATGACCTCAGAGAGACCCAGTACTTC. Its protein is CASSHDLRETQYF.

Regarding this clonotype: This may arise from a read error, as a much more abundant clone is one base away. CDR3 sequence (DNA): TGTGCCAGCAGCCAAGATACCATCTATGGCTACACCTTC. Residues: CASSQDTIYGYTF. The chain employs TRBV14 and TRBJ1-2; D call uncertain. Germline CDR1 reads SGHDN; CDR2 reads FVKESK. This CDR3 has 13 residues. Trimming removed 0 bases at V and 4 bases at J, with 6 bases between.

This sequence joins TRBV12-3 or TRBV12-4 and TRBJ1-5; 7 nucleotides match TRBD1. This CDR3 has 16 residues. V shed 6 bases, J shed 1 base, and the junction held 9 bases outside the gene matches. The CDR3 coding sequence is TGTGCCAGCAGCTCCTCCCTACAGGGGAGCAATCAGCCCCAGCATTTT. It is translated as CASSSSLQGSNQPQHF.

This clonotype appeared a few times. This sequence joins TRBV5-1 and TRBJ1-2; TRBD1 might be the D (6 bases). Trimming took off 4 bases at V and 2 bases at J, with 12 bases between the two ends. The germline gives CDR1 SGHRS, CDR2 YFSETQ. The CDR3 loop spans 14 amino acids. DNA of the CDR3: TGCGCCAGCAGCCAGGACAGTGTAAACTATGGCTACACCTTC. As protein: CASSQDSVNYGYTF.

This clonotype has more than one count but fewer than ten. The chain joins TRBV28 to TRBJ2-1; 11 bases line up with TRBD1. Trimming at V came to 4 bases and at J to 7 bases, leaving 6 bases not matched to a gene. Germline assignment: CDR1 MDHEN and CDR2 SYDVKM. The CDR3 totals 15 residues. This CDR3 reads CASSSGQGEGNEQFF. The DNA of the CDR3 is TGTGCCAGCAGTTCGGGACAGGGGGAAGGGAATGAGCAGTTCTTC.

This clonotype was seen only a few times. J is TRBJ1-5 and V is TRBV18; 7 bases line up with TRBD1. Per the germline V gene, CDR1 is KGHSH and CDR2 is LQKENI. V was clipped by 3 bases and J by 3 bases; unmatched bases: 2. The CDR3 runs to 14 residues. The CDR3 DNA follows: TGTGCCAGCTCACCGGGACAGTACAATCAGCCCCAGCATTTT. Protein: CASSPGQYNQPQHF.

This clonotype came up a few times. The rearrangement joins TRBV7-2 to TRBJ2-3; 7 bases match TRBD1. Germline V lookup: CDR1 SGHTA, CDR2 FQGNSA. Losses at the gene ends were 1 base for V and 5 bases for J; bases not matched to a gene: 9. The CDR3 sequence is 16 residues long. CDR3 coding DNA: TGTGCCAGCAGCTTAGGAACAGGGGTGAACGGAGATACGCAGTATTTT. This gives the protein CASSLGTGVNGDTQYF.

This clonotype turned up a few times. The V gene is TRBV4-1, the J gene TRBJ2-1, with a possible D match to TRBD2 (6 bases). The CDR3 is made up of 16 amino acids. The germline CDR1 and CDR2 sequences are MGHRA and YSYEKL. Trimming removed 6 bases at V and 5 bases at J, with 20 bases between. The CDR3 region has the DNA TGCGCCAGCAGAACGAGGGAATCGTGGAGGGACAATGAGCAGTTCTTC. Translation gives CASRTRESWRDNEQFF.

The gene calls are TRBV3-1 and TRBJ1-6; no reliable D call. V lost 0 bases and J 6 bases, leaving 6 bases between the germline ends. Germline V gene lookup returns CDR1 LGHDT and CDR2 YNNKEL (reference sequence). This CDR3 contains 14 residues. CDR3 in amino acids: CASSQEELNSPLHF. In DNA form, the CDR3 reads TGTGCCAGCAGCCAAGAAGAGCTTAATTCACCCCTCCACTTT.

This clonotype appeared a single time. This sequence joins TRBV24-1 and TRBJ2-5, with 8 bases matching TRBD1. The CDR3 consists of 16 residues. V was pared by 1 base and J by 4 bases, with 7 bases of the junction left unmatched. Per the germline V gene, CDR1 is KGHDR and CDR2 is SFDVKD. CDR3 residues: CATSDLAGGFGETQYF. In DNA form, the CDR3 reads TGTGCCACCAGTGATTTAGCAGGGGGCTTCGGAGAGACCCAGTACTTC.

The gene calls are TRBV29-1 and TRBJ1-2; D remains unclear. The CDR3 runs to 14 residues. CDR1 SQVTM and CDR2 ANQGSEA come from the germline V gene. V was clipped by 5 bases and J by 1 base, with 14 bases between them. CDR3 DNA sequence: TGCAGCGTTCGAGTAAGCGGCGGTAACTATGGCTACACCTTC. Residues: CSVRVSGGNYGYTF. Looking up the rest from reference TRBV29-1 and TRBJ1-2 gives the full variable domain: SAVISQKPSRDICQRGTSLTIQCQVDSQVTMMFWYRQQPGQSLTLIATANQGSEATYESGFVIDKFPISRPNLTFSTLTVSNMSPEDSSIYLCSVRVSGGNYGYTFGSGTRLTVV.

CDR3 region: CASSLPDRSGYTF. The CDR3 DNA is TGTGCCAGCAGTTTACCCGACCGGTCAGGCTACACCTTC. The chain employs TRBV12-3 or TRBV12-4 and TRBJ1-2; D is ambiguous. V was cut by 2 bases and J by 8 bases, with 12 bases left in between. The CDR3 covers 13 residues.

In regard to this clonotype: One end of the junction is discordant with germline, which a read error may explain. This chain joins TRBV20-1 and TRBJ2-7, with a tentative D call TRBD2 (6 bases). The CDR3 runs to 13 residues. CDR1 is DFQATT and CDR2 is SNEGSKA in the germline V gene (reference sequence). As DNA, the CDR3 is TGCAGTGGGGTACGTAGCGGCACCTACGAGCGGTACTTC. Translation gives CSGVRSGTYERYF.

V and J are TRBV28 and TRBJ2-5, with D perhaps given as TRBD1 or TRBD2 (5 bases each). Germline CDR1 is MDHEN and CDR2 is SYDVKM. The CDR3 loop spans 16 amino acids. With 7 bases removed from V and 2 bases from J, the gap between germline ends came to 20 bases. The CDR3 here is CASTLRAGFTQETQYF. CDR3 DNA: TGTGCCAGCACATTGCGGGCAGGGTTCACGCAAGAGACCCAGTACTTC. Based on the CDR3 plus reference TRBV28 and TRBJ2-5, the full variable domain is DVKVTQSSRYLVKRTGEKVFLECVQDMDHENMFWYRQDPGLGLRLIYFSYDVKMKEKGDIPEGYSVSREKKERFSLILESASTNQTSMYLCASTLRAGFTQETQYFGPGTRLLVL.

This clonotype was picked up a small number of times. The CDR3, as DNA: TGCGCCAGCAGCCAAGATTTGGGCGGGGGGCCCCTAAACCCCTCGCAGTATTTT. Protein sequence: CASSQDLGGGPLNPSQYF. The J gene is TRBJ2-3, the V gene TRBV4-3; 8 positions match TRBD2. V was clipped by 0 bases and J by 10 bases; unmatched bases: 18. This CDR3 has 18 amino acids. Germline loops: CDR1 LGHNA, CDR2 YSLEER.

J is TRBJ2-7 and V is TRBV11-2; either TRBD1 or TRBD2 may fit D (5 bases each). The J call may be mistaken, given a closer DNA end match to TRBJ2-5. The CDR3 runs 14 residues. Germline CDR1 SGHAT, CDR2 FQNNGV. CDR3 in DNA: TGTGCCAGCAGCTTATCGGGGCACGAGGAGACCCAGTACTTC. This sequence encodes CASSLSGHEETQYF.

This clonotype was observed a single time. The rearrangement uses TRBV5-6 and TRBJ2-5; the match to TRBD1 covers 8 bases. V was clipped by 4 bases and J by 6 bases; unmatched bases: 8. This CDR3 contains 14 residues. Per the germline V gene, CDR1 is SGHDT and CDR2 is YYEEEE. The CDR3 DNA sequence: TGTGCCAGCAGCGCCCGGACAGGGCAAAAGACCCAGTACTTC. Its protein product is CASSARTGQKTQYF.

Only one count was recorded for this clonotype. The rearrangement joins TRBV20-1 to TRBJ2-5; D might be TRBD1 (6 bases). CDR1 is DFQATT and CDR2 is SNEGSKA in the germline V gene (reference sequence). The V end was cut by 3 bases, the J end by 0 bases, with 11 bases between. CDR3 length equals 14 residues. The chain's CDR3 is CSASRTANQETQYF. DNA for the CDR3: TGCAGTGCTAGTCGGACAGCAAACCAAGAGACCCAGTACTTC.

This clonotype was picked up many times. The chain has TRBV12-3 or TRBV12-4 and TRBJ2-7, with 7 bases fitting TRBD1. Losses at the gene ends were 3 bases for V and 2 bases for J; bases not matched to a gene: 4. The CDR3 is 14 residues long. CDR3 DNA: TGTGCCAGCAGTTTGGTTCAGGGGGCCTACGAGCAGTACTTC. This sequence encodes CASSLVQGAYEQYF.

This chain connects TRBV11-2 to TRBJ2-3; D gene unclear. CDR1 SGHAT and CDR2 FQNNGV come from the germline V gene. Trimming left V 5 bases short and J 6 bases short, with 12 bases between. The CDR3 contains 13 residues. The CDR3 loop reads CASSQPIEDTQYF. CDR3 nucleotide sequence: TGTGCCAGCAGCCAACCTATTGAGGATACGCAGTATTTT.